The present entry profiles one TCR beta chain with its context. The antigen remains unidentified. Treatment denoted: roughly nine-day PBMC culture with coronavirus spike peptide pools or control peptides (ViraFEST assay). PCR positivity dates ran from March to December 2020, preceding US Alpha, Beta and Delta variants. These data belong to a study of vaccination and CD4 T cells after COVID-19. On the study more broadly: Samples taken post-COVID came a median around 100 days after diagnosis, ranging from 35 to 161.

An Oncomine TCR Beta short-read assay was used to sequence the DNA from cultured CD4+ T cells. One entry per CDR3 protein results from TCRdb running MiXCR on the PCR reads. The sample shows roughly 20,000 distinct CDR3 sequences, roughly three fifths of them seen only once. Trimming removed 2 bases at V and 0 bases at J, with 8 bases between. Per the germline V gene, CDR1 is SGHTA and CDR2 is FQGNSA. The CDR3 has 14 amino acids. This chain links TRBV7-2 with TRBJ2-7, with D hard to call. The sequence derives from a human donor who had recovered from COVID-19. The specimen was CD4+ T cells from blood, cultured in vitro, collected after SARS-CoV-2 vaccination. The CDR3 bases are TGTGCCAGCAGCTTAAGTCTACCCTCCTACGAGCAGTACTTC. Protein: CASSLSLPSYEQYF. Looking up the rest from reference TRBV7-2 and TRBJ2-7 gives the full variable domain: GAGVSQSPSNKVTEKGKDVELRCDPISGHTALYWYRQSLGQGLEFLIYFQGNSAPDKSGLPSDRFSAERTGGSVSTLTIQRTQQEDSAVYLCASSLSLPSYEQYFGPGTRLTVT.